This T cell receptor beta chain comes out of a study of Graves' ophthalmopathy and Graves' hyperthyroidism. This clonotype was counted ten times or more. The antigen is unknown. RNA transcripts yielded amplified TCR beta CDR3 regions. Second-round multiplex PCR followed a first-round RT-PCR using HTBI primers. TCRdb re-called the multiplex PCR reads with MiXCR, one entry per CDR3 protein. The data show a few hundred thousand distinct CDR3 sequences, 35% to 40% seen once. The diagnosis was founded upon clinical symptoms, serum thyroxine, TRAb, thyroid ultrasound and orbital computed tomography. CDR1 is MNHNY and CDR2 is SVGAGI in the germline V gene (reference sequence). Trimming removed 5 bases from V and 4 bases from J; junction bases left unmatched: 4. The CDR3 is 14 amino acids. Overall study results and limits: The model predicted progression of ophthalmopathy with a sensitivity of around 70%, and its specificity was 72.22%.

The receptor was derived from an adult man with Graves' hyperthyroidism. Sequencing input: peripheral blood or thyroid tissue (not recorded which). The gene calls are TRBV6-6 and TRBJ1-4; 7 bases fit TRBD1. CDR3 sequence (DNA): TGTGCCAGCAGTCCAGGGACAGTTAATGAAAAACTGTTTTTT. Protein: CASSPGTVNEKLFF.